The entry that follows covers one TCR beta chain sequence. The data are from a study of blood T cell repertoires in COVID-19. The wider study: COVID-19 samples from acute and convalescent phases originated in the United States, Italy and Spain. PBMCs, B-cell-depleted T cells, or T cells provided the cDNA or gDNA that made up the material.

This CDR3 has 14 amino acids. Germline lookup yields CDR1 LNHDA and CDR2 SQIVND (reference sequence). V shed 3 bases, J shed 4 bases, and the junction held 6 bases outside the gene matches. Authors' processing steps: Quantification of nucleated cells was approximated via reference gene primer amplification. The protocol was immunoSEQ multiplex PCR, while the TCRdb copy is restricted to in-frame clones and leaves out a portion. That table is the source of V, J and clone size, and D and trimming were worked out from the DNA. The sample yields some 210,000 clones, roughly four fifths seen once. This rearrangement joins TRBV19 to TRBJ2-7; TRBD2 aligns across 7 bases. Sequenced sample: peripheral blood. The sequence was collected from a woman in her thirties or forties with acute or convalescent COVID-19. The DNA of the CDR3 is TGTGCCAGTAGTATTGTGAGCGGGGTGTACGAGCAGTACTTC. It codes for CASSIVSGVYEQYF. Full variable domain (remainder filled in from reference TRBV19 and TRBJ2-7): DGGITQSPKYLFRKEGQNVTLSCEQNLNHDAMYWYRQDPGQGLRLIYYSQIVNDFQKGDIAEGYSVSREKKESFPLTVTSAQKNPTAFYLCASSIVSGVYEQYFGPGTRLTVT.